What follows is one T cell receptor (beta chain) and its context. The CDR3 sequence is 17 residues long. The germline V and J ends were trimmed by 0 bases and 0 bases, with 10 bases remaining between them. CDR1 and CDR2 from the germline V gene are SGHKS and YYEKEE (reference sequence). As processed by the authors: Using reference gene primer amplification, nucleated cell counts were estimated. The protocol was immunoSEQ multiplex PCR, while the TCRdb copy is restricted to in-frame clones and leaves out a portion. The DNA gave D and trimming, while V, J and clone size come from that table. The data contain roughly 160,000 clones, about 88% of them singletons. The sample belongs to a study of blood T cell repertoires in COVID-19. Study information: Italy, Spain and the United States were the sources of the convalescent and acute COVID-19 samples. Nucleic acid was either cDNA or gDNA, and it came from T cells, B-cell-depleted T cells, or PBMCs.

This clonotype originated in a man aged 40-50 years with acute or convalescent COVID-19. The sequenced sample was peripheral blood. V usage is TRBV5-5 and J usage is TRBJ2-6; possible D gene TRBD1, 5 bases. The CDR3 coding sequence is TGTGCCAGCAGCTTGGTAACAGGCAACTCTGGGGCCAACGTCCTGACTTTC. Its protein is CASSLVTGNSGANVLTF.